This T cell receptor beta chain was recorded in a study of blood T cell repertoires in COVID-19. Study background: T cells, B-cell-depleted T cells, or PBMCs supplied cDNA or gDNA.

The length of the CDR3 is 14 residues. V gave up 6 bases and J gave up 3 bases, with 14 bases separating them. Germline V gene lookup returns CDR1 MDHEN and CDR2 SYDVKM. Source study methods: Amplification of reference gene primers provided the estimated nucleated cell counts. Clones were read by immunoSEQ multiplex PCR, and TCRdb kept only the in-frame ones, dropping some. From that table come the V and J calls and clone size; the DNA was used to work out D and trimming. The sample gives 100,000 to 150,000 clones, 81% of which show up once; 17% is in the top ten. Sequencing was performed on peripheral blood. This clonotype was sampled from a man aged 30 to 45 with COVID-19, enrolled during active disease. The genes are TRBV28 and TRBJ1-2; the D gene is possibly TRBD1 (5 bases). CDR3 region: CASRRPGDYYGYTF. The CDR3 DNA is TGTGCCAGCAGACGACCGGGGGACTACTATGGCTACACCTTC.